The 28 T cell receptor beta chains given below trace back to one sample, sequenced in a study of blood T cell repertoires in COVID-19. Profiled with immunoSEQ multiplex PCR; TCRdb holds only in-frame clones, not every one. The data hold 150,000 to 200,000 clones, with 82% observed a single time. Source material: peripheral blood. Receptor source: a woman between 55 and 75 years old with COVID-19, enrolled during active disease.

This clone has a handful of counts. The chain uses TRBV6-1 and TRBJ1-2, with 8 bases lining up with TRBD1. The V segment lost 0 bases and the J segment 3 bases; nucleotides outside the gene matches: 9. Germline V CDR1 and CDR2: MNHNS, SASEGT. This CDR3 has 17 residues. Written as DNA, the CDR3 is TGTGCCAGCAGTGAAGCTAGTTCGGCAGGGGGCTACTATGGCTACACCTTC. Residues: CASSEASSAGGYYGYTF.

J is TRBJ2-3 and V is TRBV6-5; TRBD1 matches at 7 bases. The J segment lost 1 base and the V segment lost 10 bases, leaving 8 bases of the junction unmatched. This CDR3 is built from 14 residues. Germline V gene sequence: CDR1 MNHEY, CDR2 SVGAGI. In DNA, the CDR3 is TGTGCCACGGAACGAGGACAGGGCACAGATACGCAGTATTTT. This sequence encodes CATERGQGTDTQYF.

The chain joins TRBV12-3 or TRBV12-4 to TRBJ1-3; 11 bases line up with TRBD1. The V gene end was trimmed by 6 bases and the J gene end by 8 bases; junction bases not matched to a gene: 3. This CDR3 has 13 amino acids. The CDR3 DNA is TGTGCCAGCAGCCGGACAGGGGGCTACACCATATATTTT. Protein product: CASSRTGGYTIYF.

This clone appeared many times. CDR3 region: CASSLGAGQGSGSYNEQFF. The CDR3 region has the DNA TGTGCCAGCAGCTTAGGTGCGGGACAGGGGTCGGGCTCCTACAATGAGCAGTTCTTC. The rearrangement links TRBV7-9 to TRBJ2-1; 10 bases line up with TRBD1. J lost 0 bases, V lost 1 base, and 9 bases had no gene match. CDR3 length: 19 residues. Germline V lookup: CDR1 SEHNR, CDR2 FQNEAQ (reference sequence).

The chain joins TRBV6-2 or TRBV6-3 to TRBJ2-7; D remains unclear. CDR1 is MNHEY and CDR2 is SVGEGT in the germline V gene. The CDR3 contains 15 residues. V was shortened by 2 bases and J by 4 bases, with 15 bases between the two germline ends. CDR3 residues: CASSYRGQVFYEQYF. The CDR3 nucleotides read TGTGCCAGCAGTTACCGTGGGCAGGTCTTTTACGAGCAGTACTTC.

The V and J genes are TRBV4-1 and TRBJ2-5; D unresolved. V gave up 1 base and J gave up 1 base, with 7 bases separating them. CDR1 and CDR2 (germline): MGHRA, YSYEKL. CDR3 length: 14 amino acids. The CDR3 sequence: CASSQGHSQETQYF. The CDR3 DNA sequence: TGCGCCAGCAGCCAAGGTCACAGCCAAGAGACCCAGTACTTC.

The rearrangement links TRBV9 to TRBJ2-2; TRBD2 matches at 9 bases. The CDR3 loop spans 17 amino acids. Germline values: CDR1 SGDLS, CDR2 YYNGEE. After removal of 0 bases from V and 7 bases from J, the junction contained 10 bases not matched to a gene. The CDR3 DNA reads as TGTGCCAGCAGCGTAGATAGCGGGGGCTTCGGGCACGGGGAGCTGTTTTTT. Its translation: CASSVDSGGFGHGELFF. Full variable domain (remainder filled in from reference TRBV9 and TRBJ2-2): DSGVTQTPKHLITATGQRVTLRCSPRSGDLSVYWYQQSLDQGLQFLIQYYNGEERAKGNILERFSAQQFPDLHSELNLSSLELGDSALYFCASSVDSGGFGHGELFFGEGSRLTVL.

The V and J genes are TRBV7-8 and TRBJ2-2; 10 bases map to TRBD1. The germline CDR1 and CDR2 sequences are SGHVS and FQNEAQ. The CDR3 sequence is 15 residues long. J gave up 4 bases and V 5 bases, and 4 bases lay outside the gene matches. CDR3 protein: CASSIGTGVTGELFF. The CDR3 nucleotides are TGTGCCAGCAGCATCGGGACAGGGGTCACCGGGGAGCTGTTTTTT.

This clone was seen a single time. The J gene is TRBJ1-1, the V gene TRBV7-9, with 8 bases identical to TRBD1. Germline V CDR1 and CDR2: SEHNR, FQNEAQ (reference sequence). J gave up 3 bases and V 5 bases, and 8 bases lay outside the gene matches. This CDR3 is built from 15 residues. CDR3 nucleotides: TGTGCCAGCAGCCTAACAGGGGGGTTGTACACTGAAGCTTTCTTT. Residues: CASSLTGGLYTEAFF.

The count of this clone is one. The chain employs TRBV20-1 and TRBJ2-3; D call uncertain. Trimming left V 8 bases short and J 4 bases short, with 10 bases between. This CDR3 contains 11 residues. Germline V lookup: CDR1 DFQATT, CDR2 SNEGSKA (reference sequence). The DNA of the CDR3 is TGCAGTACCTACGAGGCAGATACGCAGTATTTT. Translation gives CSTYEADTQYF.

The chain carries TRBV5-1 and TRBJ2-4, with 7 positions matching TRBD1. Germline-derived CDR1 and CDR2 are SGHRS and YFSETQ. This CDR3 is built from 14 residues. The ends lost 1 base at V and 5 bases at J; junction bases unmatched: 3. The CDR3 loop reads CASSLRGLENIQYF. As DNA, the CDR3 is TGCGCCAGCAGCTTGAGGGGGCTCGAAAACATTCAGTACTTC.

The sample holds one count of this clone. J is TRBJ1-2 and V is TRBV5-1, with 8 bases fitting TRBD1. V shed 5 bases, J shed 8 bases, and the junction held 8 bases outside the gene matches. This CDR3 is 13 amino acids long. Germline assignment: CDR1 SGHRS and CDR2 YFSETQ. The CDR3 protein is CASRETGAGGYTF. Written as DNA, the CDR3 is TGCGCCAGCAGAGAGACAGGGGCTGGAGGCTACACCTTC. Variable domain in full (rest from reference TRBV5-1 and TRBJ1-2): KAGVTQTPRYLIKTRGQQVTLSCSPISGHRSVSWYQQTPGQGLQFLFEYFSETQRNKGNFPGRFSGRQFSNSRSEMNVSTLELGDSALYLCASRETGAGGYTFGSGTRLTVV.

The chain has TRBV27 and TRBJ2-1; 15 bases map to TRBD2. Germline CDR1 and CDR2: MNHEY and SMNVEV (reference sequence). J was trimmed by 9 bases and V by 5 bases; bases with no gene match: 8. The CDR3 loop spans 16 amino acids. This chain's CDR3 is CASSPRGLAGGGEQFF. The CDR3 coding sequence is TGTGCCAGCAGTCCCCGGGGACTAGCGGGAGGAGGTGAGCAGTTCTTC.

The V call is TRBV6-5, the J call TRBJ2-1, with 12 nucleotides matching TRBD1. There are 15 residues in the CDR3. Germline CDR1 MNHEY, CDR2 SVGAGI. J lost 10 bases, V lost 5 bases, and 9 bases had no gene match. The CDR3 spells CASSTGTGGIGEQFF. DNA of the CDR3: TGTGCCAGCAGTACCGGGACAGGGGGCATCGGGGAGCAGTTCTTC.

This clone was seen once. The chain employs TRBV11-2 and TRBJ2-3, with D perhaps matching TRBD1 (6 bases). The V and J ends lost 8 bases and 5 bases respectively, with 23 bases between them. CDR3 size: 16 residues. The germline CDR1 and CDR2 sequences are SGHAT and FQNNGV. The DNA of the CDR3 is TGTGCCAGCGCCTCGATTAGATTTGACAGGATAGATACGCAGTATTTT. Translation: CASASIRFDRIDTQYF.

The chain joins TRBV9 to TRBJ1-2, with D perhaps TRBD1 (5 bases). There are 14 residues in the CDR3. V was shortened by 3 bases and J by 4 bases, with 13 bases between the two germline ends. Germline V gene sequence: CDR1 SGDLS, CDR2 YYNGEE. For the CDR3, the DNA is TGTGCCAGCAGCGGAGCAGGGAACAGCTATGGCTACACCTTC. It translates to CASSGAGNSYGYTF.

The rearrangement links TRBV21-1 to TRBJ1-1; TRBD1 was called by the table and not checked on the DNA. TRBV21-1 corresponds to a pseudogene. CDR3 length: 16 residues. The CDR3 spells CASSKAPRRQGTEAFF. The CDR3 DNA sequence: TGTGCCAGCAGCAAAGCGCCCAGAAGACAGGGCACTGAAGCTTTCTTT.

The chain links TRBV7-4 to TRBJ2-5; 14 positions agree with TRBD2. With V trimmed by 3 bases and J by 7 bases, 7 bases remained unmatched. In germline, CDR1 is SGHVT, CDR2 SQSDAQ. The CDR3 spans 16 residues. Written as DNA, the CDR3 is TGTGCCAGCAGCTTTCGGACTAGCGGGAGGTGGGGGACCCAGTACTTC. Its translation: CASSFRTSGRWGTQYF.

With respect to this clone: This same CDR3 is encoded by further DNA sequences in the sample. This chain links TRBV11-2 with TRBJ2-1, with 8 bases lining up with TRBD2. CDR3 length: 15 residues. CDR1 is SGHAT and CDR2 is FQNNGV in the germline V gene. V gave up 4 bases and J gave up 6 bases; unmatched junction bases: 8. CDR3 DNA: TGTGCCAGCAGCTCCCTGGCGGGAGGCTCCAATGAGCAGTTCTTC. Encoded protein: CASSSLAGGSNEQFF.

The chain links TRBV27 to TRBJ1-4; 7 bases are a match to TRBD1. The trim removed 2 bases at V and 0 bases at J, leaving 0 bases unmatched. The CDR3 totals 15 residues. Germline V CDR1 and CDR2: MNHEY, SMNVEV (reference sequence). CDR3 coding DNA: TGTGCCAGCAGTTTAGGGACAGCAACTAATGAAAAACTGTTTTTT. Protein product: CASSLGTATNEKLFF.

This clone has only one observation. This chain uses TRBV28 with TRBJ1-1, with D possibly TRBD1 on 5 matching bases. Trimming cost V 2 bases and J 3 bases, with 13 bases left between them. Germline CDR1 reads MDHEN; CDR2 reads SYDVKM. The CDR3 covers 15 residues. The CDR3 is CASSLTGTKDTEAFF. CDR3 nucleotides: TGTGCCAGCAGTTTAACCGGGACTAAGGACACTGAAGCTTTCTTT.

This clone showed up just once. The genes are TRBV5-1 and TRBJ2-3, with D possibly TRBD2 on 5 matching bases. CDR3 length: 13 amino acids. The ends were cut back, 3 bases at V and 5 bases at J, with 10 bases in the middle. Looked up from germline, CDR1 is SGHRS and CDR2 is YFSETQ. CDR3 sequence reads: CASSSGDLDTQYF. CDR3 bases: TGCGCCAGCAGCTCCGGGGATCTAGATACGCAGTATTTT.

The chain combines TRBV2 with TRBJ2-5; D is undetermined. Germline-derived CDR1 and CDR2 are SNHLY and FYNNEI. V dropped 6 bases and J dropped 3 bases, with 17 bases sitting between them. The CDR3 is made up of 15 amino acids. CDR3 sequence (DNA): TGTGCCAGCAGGTATAACAGCCGTCCCGAAGAGACCCAGTACTTC. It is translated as CASRYNSRPEETQYF.

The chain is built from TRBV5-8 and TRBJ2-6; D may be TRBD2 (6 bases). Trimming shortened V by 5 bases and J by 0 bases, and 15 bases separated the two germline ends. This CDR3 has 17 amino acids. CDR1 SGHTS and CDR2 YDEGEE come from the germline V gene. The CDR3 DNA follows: TGTGCCAGCAGTCCCCTAGCGAGGGTCTCTGGGGCCAACGTCCTGACTTTC. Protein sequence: CASSPLARVSGANVLTF. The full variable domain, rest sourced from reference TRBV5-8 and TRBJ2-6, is EAGVTQSPTHLIKTRGQQATLRCSPISGHTSVYWYQQALGLGLQFLLWYDEGEERNRGNFPPRFSGRQFPNYSSELNVNALELEDSALYLCASSPLARVSGANVLTFGAGSRLTVL.

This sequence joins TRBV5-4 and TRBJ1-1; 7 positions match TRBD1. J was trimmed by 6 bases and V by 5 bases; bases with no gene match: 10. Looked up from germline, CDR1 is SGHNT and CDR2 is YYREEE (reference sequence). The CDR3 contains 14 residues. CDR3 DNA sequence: TGTGCCAGCAGTCTGCAGGGGGTTGGTCCTGAAGCTTTCTTT. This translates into CASSLQGVGPEAFF.

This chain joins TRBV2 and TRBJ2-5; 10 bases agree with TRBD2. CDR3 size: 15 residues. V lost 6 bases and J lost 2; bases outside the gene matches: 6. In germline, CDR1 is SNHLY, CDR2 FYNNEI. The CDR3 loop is CASSLLAGIQETQYF. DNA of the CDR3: TGTGCCAGCAGCCTACTAGCGGGGATTCAAGAGACCCAGTACTTC.

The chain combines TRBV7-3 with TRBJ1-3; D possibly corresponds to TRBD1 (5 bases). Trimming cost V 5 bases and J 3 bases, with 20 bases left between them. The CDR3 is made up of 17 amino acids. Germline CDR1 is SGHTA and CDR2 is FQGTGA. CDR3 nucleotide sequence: TGTGCCAGCAGCCCGACGGGGGGACTGCCGGGTGGAAACACCATATATTTT. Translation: CASSPTGGLPGGNTIYF.

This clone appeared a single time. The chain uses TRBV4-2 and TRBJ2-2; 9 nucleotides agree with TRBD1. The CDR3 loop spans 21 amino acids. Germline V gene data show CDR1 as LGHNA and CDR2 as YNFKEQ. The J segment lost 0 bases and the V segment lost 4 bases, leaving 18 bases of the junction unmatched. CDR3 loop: CASSPTRWDREGLANTGELFF. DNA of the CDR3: TGTGCCAGCAGCCCCACACGATGGGACAGGGAAGGGTTAGCGAACACCGGGGAGCTGTTTTTT.